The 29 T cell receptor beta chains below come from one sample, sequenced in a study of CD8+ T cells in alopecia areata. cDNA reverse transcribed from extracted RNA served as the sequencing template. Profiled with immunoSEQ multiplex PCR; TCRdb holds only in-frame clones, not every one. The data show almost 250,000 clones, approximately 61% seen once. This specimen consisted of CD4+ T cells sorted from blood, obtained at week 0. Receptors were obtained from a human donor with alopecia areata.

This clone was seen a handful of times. CDR3 amino acids: CSAYPGQGNEQYF. CDR3 bases: TGCAGCGCCTATCCCGGACAGGGTAATGAGCAGTACTTC. The chain recombines TRBV29-1 with TRBJ2-7; 8 nucleotides line up with TRBD1. The CDR3 consists of 13 residues. V gave up 7 bases and J gave up 7 bases; unmatched junction bases: 12. Germline lookup yields CDR1 SQVTM and CDR2 ANQGSEA.

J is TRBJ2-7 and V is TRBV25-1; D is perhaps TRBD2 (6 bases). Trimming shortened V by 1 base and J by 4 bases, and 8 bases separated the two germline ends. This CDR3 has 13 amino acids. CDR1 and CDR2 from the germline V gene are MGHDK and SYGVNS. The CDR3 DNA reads TGTGCCAGCAGTGAATTCGGGGGTTACGAGCAGTACTTC. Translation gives CASSEFGGYEQYF.

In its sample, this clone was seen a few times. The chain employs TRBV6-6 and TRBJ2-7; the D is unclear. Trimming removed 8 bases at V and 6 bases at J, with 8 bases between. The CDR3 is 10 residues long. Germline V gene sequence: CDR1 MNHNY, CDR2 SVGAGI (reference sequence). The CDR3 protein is CASGVGEQYF. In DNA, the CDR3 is TGTGCCAGCGGGGTCGGCGAGCAGTACTTC.

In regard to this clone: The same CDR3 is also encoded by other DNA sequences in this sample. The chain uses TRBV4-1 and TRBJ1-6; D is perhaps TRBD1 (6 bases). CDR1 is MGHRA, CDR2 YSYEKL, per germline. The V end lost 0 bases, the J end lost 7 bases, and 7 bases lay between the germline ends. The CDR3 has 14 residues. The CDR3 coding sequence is TGCGCCAGCAGCCAAGAAGGGGGAAATTCACCCCTCCACTTT. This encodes CASSQEGGNSPLHF.

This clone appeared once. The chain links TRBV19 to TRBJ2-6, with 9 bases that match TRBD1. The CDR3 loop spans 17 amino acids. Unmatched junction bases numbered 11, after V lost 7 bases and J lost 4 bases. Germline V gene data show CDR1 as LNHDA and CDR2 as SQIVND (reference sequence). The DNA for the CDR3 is TGTGCCAGTAAGTCGGGACAGGGCCTTCCAGGGGCCAACGTCCTGACTTTC. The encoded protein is CASKSGQGLPGANVLTF.

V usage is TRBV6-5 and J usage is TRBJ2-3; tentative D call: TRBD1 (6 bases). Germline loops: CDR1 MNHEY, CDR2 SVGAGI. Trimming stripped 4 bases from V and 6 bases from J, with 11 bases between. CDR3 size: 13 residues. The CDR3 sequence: CASSWFRGDTQYF. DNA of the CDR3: TGTGCCAGCAGTTGGTTCAGGGGCGATACGCAGTATTTT.

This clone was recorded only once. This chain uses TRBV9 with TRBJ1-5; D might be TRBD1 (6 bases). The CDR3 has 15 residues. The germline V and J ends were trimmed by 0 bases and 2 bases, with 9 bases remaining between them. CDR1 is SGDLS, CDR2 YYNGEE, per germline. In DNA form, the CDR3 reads TGTGCCAGCAGCGTAGGCGAGGGGGGCAATCAGCCCCAGCATTTT. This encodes CASSVGEGGNQPQHF.

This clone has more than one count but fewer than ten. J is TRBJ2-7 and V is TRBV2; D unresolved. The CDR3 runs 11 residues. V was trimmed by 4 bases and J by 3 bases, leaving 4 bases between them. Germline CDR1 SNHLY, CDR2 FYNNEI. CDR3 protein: CASSGHYEQYF. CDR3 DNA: TGTGCCAGCAGTGGACACTACGAGCAGTACTTC.

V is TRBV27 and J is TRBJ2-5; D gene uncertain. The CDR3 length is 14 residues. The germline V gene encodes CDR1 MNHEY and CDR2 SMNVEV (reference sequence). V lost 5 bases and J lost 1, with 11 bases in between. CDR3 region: CASSRNTAQETQYF. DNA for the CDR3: TGTGCCAGCAGTCGAAACACAGCCCAAGAGACCCAGTACTTC.

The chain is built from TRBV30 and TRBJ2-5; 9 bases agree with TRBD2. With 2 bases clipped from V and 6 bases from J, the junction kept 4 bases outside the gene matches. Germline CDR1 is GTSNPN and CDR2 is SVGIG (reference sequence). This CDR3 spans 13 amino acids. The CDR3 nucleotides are TGTGCCTGGAGTAATAGCGGGGGACAGACCCAGTACTTC. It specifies CAWSNSGGQTQYF.

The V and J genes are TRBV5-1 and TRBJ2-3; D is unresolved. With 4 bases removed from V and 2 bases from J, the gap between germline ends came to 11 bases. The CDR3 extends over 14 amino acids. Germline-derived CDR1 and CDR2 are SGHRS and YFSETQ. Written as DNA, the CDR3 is TGCGCCAGCAGCATAGGACCGGCCACAGATACGCAGTATTTT. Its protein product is CASSIGPATDTQYF.

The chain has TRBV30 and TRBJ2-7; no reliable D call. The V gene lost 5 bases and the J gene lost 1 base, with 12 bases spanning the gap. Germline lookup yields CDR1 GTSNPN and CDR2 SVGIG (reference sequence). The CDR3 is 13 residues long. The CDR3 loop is CAWGIDPSYEQYF. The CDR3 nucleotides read TGTGCCTGGGGAATAGACCCTTCCTACGAGCAGTACTTC.

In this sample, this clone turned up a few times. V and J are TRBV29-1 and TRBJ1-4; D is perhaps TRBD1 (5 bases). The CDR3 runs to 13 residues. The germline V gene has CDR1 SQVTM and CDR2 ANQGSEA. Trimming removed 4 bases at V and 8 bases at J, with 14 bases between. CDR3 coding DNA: TGCAGCGTTGCGAGGGGAGGAATCGAAAAACTGTTTTTT. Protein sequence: CSVARGGIEKLFF.

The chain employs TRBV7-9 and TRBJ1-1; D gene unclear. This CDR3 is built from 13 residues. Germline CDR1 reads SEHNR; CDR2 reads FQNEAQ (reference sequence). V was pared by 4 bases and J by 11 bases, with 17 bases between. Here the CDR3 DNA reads TGTGCCAGCAGCTCACGGACGGGTGGGAATGCTTTCTTT. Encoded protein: CASSSRTGGNAFF.

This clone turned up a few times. CDR3 nucleotide sequence: TGTGCCAGCAGCGCCCGTGGTCAGGAGACCCAGTACTTC. This sequence encodes CASSARGQETQYF. J is TRBJ2-5 and V is TRBV7-3; no reliable D call. V lost 5 bases and J lost 5, with 12 bases in between. This CDR3 has 13 amino acids. The germline V gene encodes CDR1 SGHTA and CDR2 FQGTGA.

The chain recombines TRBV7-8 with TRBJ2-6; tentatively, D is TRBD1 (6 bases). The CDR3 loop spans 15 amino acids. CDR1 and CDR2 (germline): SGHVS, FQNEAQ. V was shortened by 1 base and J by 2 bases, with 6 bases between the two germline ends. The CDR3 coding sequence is TGTGCCAGCAGCTTAGACAGGGCTGGGGCCAACGTCCTGACTTTC. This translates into CASSLDRAGANVLTF.

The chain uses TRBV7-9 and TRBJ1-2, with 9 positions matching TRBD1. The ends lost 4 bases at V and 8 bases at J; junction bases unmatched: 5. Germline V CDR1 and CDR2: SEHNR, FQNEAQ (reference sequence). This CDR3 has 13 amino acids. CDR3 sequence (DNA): TGTGCCAGCAGCTCGGACAGGGGACGAGGCTACACCTTC. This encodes CASSSDRGRGYTF.

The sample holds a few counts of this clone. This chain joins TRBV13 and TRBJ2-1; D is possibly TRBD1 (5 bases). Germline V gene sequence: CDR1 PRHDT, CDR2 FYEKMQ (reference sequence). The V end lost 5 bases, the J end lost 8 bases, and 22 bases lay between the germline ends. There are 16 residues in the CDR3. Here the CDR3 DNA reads TGTGCCAGCAGCGCCCGACTTAGGGGCACAATCGATGAGCAGTTCTTC. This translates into CASSARLRGTIDEQFF.

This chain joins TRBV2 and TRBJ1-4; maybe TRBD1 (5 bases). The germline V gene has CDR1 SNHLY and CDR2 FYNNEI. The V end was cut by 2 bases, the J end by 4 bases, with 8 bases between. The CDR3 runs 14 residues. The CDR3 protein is CASSESGINEKLFF. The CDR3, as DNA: TGTGCCAGCAGTGAATCAGGGATTAATGAAAAACTGTTTTTT. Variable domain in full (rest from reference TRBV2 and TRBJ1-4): EPEVTQTPSHQVTQMGQEVILRCVPISNHLYFYWYRQILGQKVEFLVSFYNNEISEKSEIFDDQFSVERPDGSNFTLKIRSTKLEDSAMYFCASSESGINEKLFFGSGTQLSVL.

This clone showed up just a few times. The DNA of the CDR3 is TGTGCCAGCAGTGGCGGAGAGGTCAGGAAATACACCGGGGAGCTGTTTTTT. Encoded protein: CASSGGEVRKYTGELFF. The rearrangement uses TRBV2 and TRBJ2-2; D remains ambiguous. There are 17 residues in the CDR3. Germline-derived CDR1 and CDR2 are SNHLY and FYNNEI. With 4 bases removed from V and 3 bases from J, the gap between germline ends came to 18 bases.

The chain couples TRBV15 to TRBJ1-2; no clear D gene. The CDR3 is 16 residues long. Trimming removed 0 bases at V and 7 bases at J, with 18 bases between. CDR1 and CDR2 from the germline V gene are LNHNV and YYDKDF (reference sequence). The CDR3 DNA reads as TGTGCCACCAGCAGAGATCGTACAGTGGGTGGGTTTGGCTACACCTTC. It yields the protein CATSRDRTVGGFGYTF. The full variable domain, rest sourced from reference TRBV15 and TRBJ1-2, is DAMVIQNPRYQVTQFGKPVTLSCSQTLNHNVMYWYQQKSSQAPKLLFHYYDKDFNNEADTPDNFQSRRPNTSFCFLDIRSPGLGDTAMYLCATSRDRTVGGFGYTFGSGTRLTVV.

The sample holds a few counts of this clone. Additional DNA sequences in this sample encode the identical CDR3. CDR3 DNA sequence: TGCAGTGCTAGAGGATACAATGAGCAGTTCTTC. Amino acids: CSARGYNEQFF. This chain connects TRBV20-1 to TRBJ2-1, with D unclear. V was clipped by 1 base and J by 4 bases, with 2 bases between them. CDR1 DFQATT and CDR2 SNEGSKA come from the germline V gene (reference sequence). The CDR3 covers 11 residues.

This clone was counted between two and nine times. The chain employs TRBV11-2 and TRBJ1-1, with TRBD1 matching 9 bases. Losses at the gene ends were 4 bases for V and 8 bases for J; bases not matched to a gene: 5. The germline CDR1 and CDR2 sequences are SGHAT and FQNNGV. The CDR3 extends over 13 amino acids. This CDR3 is CASSSWTGEEAFF. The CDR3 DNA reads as TGTGCCAGCAGCTCCTGGACAGGGGAGGAAGCTTTCTTT.

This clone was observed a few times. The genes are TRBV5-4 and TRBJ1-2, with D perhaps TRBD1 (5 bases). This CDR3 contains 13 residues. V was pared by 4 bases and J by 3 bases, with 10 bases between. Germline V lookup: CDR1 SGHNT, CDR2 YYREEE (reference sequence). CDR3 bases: TGTGCCAGCAGCAGCCCAGGGCACTATGGCTACACCTTC. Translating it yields CASSSPGHYGYTF.

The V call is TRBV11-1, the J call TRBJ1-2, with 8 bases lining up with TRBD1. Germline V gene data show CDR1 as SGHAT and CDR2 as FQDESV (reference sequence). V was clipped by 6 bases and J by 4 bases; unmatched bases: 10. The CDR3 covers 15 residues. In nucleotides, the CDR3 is TGTGCCAGCAGTCCTCCCCGGACAGGGACCTATGGCTACACCTTC. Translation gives CASSPPRTGTYGYTF. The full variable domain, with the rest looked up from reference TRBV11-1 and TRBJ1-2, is EAEVAQSPRYKITEKSQAVAFWCDPISGHATLYWYRQILGQGPELLVQFQDESVVDDSQLPKDRFSAERLKGVDSTLKIQPAELGDSAMYLCASSPPRTGTYGYTFGSGTRLTVV.

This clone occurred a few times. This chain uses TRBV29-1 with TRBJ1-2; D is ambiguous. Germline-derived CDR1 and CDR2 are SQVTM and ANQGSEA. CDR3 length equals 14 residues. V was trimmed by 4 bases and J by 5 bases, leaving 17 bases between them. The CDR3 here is CSVVQVAAIYGYTF. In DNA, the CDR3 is TGCAGCGTTGTTCAGGTGGCAGCGATATATGGCTACACCTTC.

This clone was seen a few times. The chain's CDR3 is CASSSNYGYTF. The CDR3 region has the DNA TGTGCCAGCAGCTCAAACTATGGCTACACCTTC. The chain has TRBV7-9 and TRBJ1-2, with unresolved D. The V and J ends lost 4 bases and 2 bases respectively, with 2 bases between them. Germline V CDR1 and CDR2: SEHNR, FQNEAQ (reference sequence). CDR3 size: 11 residues.

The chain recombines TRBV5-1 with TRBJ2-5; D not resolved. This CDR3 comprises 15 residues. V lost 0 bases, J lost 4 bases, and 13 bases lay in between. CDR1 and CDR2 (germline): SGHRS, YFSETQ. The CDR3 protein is CASSLGNEVGETQYF. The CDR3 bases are TGCGCCAGCAGCTTGGGGAACGAGGTGGGAGAGACCCAGTACTTC. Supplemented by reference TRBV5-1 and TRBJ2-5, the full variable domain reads KAGVTQTPRYLIKTRGQQVTLSCSPISGHRSVSWYQQTPGQGLQFLFEYFSETQRNKGNFPGRFSGRQFSNSRSEMNVSTLELGDSALYLCASSLGNEVGETQYFGPGTRLLVL.

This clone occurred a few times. This CDR3 is CASSQGPRTSLTPYEQYF. The DNA for the CDR3 is TGCGCCAGCAGCCAAGGGCCTAGGACTAGCTTAACCCCCTACGAGCAGTACTTC. The chain joins TRBV4-1 to TRBJ2-7; 8 bases match TRBD2. The J segment lost 2 bases and the V segment lost 1 base, leaving 13 bases of the junction unmatched. CDR3 length equals 18 residues. CDR1 is MGHRA and CDR2 is YSYEKL in the germline V gene.